Listed below are T cell receptor beta chains from one sample, sequenced in a study of T-cell reconstitution after alpha-beta-depleted transplantation in children. Using its own MiXCR run on the PCR reads, TCRdb lists one record per CDR3 protein. This table holds about a million distinct CDR3 sequences, about 26% found once. Specimen: PBMCs, mostly from graft donor cells, collected 360 days after TCRalphabeta/CD19-depleted stem cell transplant. The receptor set was obtained from a boy younger than two who had a stem cell transplant for SCID, so the T cells may come from the graft donor. CDR3s include the opening cysteine and the closing phenylalanine or tryptophan. The D gene is left open where the match is weak. Some rows mark clone size as missing; the rest say once, few, many or name a class of expanded clone.

d_gene,abundance,j_gene,v_gene,CDR3aa,CDR3nt
-,few,TRBJ1-4,TRBV20-1,CSAERAASGEKLFF,TGCAGTGCAGAAAGGGCCGCGTCCGGTGAAAAACTGTTTTTT
-,-,TRBJ2-5,TRBV12-3/TRBV12-4,CASSLALRQETQYF,TGTGCCAGCAGTTTAGCTCTCCGCCAAGAGACCCAGTACTTC
TRBD2,-,TRBJ2-7,TRBV5-1,CASSLETSGGPSSYEQYF,TGCGCCAGCAGCTTGGAGACTAGCGGGGGGCCCAGCTCCTACGAGCAGTACTTC
-,-,TRBJ2-3,TRBV12-3/TRBV12-4,CASSSRPRQRPSTDTQYF,TGTGCCAGCAGTTCCCGCCCGCGACAGCGACCAAGCACAGATACGCAGTATTTT
TRBD1,-,TRBJ2-2,TRBV6-2/TRBV6-3,CASSYSAPGQGATYPNTGELFF,TGTGCCAGCAGTTACTCAGCCCCGGGACAGGGGGCGACCTACCCGAACACCGGGGAGCTGTTTTTT
TRBD1,-,TRBJ1-3,TRBV15,CATSRDPTGGRNTIYF,TGTGCCACCAGCAGAGATCCGACAGGGGGAAGGAACACCATATATTTT
-,-,TRBJ1-5,TRBV27,CASGWGGDPQHF,TGTGCCAGCGGGTGGGGTGGGGATCCCCAGCATTTT
-,-,TRBJ2-7,TRBV5-1,CASSLPHLGPGEQYF,TGCGCCAGCAGCTTGCCTCATCTGGGTCCAGGCGAGCAGTACTTC
-,-,TRBJ2-3,TRBV18,CASQGSSTDTQYF,TGTGCCAGCCAGGGGTCTAGCACAGATACGCAGTATTTT
-,few,TRBJ2-5,TRBV10-3,CAISDPAGRVKETQYF,TGTGCCATCAGTGACCCAGCGGGTAGGGTTAAGGAGACCCAGTACTTC
-,-,TRBJ2-7,TRBV7-3,CASSLTGCGGICYEQYF,TGTGCCAGCAGCTTAACCGGGTGTGGAGGGATTTGCTACGAGCAGTACTTC
-,-,TRBJ2-5,TRBV5-1,CASSLVVGAQETQYF,TGCGCCAGCAGCTTGGTGGTTGGGGCCCAAGAGACCCAGTACTTC
TRBD1,-,TRBJ2-3,TRBV20-1,CSATPTDRGGPDTQYF,TGCAGTGCTACGCCGACGGACAGGGGAGGTCCAGATACGCAGTATTTT
TRBD2,few,TRBJ2-1,TRBV4-1,CASSQGLAGLSSYNEQFF,TGCGCCAGCAGCCAAGGGCTAGCGGGTCTGAGCTCCTACAATGAGCAGTTCTTC
TRBD1,-,TRBJ1-5,TRBV28,CASLLRGQHNQPQHF,TGTGCCAGCCTTCTAAGGGGACAGCATAATCAGCCCCAGCATTTT
-,few,TRBJ2-1,TRBV6-5,CASRGDSASSYNEQFF,TGTGCCAGCAGGGGGGACTCCGCAAGCTCCTACAATGAGCAGTTCTTC
-,few,TRBJ1-6,TRBV28,CASSLSGGRDSPLHF,TGTGCCAGCAGTTTGAGCGGAGGTAGAGATTCACCCCTCCACTTT
-,few,TRBJ2-2,TRBV7-9,CASSGGTYKNTGELFF,TGTGCCAGCAGCGGGGGGACCTACAAGAACACCGGGGAGCTGTTTTTT
-,few,TRBJ1-1,TRBV18,CASSPWRGPNTEAFF,TGTGCCAGCTCACCATGGAGGGGCCCTAACACTGAAGCTTTCTTT
-,-,TRBJ1-5,TRBV11-1,CASSLVSVRDRGNQPQHF,TGTGCCAGCAGCTTAGTTAGCGTGCGGGATAGGGGCAATCAGCCCCAGCATTTT
TRBD1,-,TRBJ2-3,TRBV20-1,CSAGRGLKTDTQYF,TGCAGTGCAGGCAGGGGGTTAAAAACAGATACGCAGTATTTT
TRBD1,-,TRBJ1-5,TRBV4-2,CASSPRDSYNQPQHF,TGTGCCAGCAGCCCCAGGGACAGCTACAATCAGCCCCAGCATTTT
-,-,TRBJ2-2,TRBV29-1,CSVEDENTGELFF,TGCAGCGTTGAAGATGAGAACACCGGGGAGCTGTTTTTT
-,-,TRBJ2-3,TRBV28,CASSLGFRQSTQYF,TGTGCCAGCAGTTTGGGCTTTCGGCAGTCTACGCAGTATTTT
-,many,TRBJ2-5,TRBV20-1,CSARDGGGDGRTQYF,TGCAGTGCTAGAGATGGAGGAGGCGATGGAAGGACCCAGTACTTC
-,-,TRBJ2-7,TRBV20-1,CSAGDVEYEQYF,TGCAGTGCTGGAGATGTCGAATACGAGCAGTACTTC
TRBD1,-,TRBJ2-3,TRBV5-1,CASREPTGSTDTQYF,TGCGCCAGCCGCGAACCGACAGGGAGCACAGATACGCAGTATTTT
TRBD1,few,TRBJ1-1,TRBV5-1,CASSLPTGGSVNTEAFF,TGCGCCAGCAGCTTACCGACAGGGGGCAGCGTGAACACTGAAGCTTTCTTT
-,-,TRBJ2-7,TRBV5-1,CASSLESGNEQYF,TGCGCCAGCAGCTTGGAGTCGGGGAACGAGCAGTACTTC
TRBD1,-,TRBJ2-3,TRBV10-3,CAISEIRDRDTDTQYF,TGTGCCATCAGTGAGATCCGGGACAGGGATACAGATACGCAGTATTTT
TRBD1,few,TRBJ2-7,TRBV28,CASRSPGTGAYEQYF,TGTGCCAGCAGATCCCCCGGGACAGGGGCCTACGAGCAGTACTTC